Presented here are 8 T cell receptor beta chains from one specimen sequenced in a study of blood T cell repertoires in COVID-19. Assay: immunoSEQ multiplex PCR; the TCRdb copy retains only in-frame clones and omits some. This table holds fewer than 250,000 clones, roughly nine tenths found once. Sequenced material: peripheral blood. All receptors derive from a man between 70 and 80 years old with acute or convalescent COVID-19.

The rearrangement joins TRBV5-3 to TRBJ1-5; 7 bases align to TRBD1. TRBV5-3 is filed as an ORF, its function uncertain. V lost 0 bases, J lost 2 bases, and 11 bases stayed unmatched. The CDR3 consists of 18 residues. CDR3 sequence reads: CARSLVANRDRRNQPQHF. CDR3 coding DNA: TGTGCCAGAAGCTTGGTTGCCAACCGGGACAGACGCAATCAGCCCCAGCATTTT.

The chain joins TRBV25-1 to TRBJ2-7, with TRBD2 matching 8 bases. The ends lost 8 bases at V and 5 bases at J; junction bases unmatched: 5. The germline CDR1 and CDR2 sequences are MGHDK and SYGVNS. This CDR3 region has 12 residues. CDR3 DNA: TGTGCCAGCCTCTCGGGAGGGAACGAGCAGTACTTC. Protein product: CASLSGGNEQYF.

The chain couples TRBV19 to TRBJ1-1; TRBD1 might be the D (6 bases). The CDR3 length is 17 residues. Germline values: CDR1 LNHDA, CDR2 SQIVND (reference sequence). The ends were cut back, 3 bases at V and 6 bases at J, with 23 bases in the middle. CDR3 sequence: CASSILFNRVESPEAFF. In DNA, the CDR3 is TGTGCCAGTAGTATTCTCTTCAACAGGGTAGAGTCACCTGAAGCTTTCTTT.

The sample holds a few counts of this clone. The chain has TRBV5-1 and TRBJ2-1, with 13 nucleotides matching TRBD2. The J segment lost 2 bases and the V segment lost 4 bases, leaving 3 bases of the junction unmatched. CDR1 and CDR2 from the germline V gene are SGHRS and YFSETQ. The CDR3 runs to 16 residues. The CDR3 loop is CASSPTSGRAYNEQFF. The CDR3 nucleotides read TGCGCCAGCAGCCCCACTAGCGGGAGGGCCTACAATGAGCAGTTCTTC.

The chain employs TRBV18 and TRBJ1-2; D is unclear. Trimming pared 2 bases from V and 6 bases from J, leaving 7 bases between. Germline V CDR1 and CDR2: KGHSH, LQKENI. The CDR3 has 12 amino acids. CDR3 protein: CASSPSVDGYTF. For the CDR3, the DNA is TGTGCCAGCTCACCATCGGTAGATGGCTACACCTTC.

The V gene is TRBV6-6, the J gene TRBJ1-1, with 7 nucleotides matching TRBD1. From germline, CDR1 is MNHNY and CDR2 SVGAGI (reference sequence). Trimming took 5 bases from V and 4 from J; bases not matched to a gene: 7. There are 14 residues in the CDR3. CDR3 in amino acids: CASSPWTGTTEAFF. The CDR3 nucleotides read TGTGCCAGCAGTCCGTGGACAGGTACCACTGAAGCTTTCTTT.

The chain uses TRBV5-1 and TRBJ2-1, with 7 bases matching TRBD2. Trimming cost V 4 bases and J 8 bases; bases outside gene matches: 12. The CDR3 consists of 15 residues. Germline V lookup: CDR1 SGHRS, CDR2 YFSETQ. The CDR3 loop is CASSPNGLEFYEQFF. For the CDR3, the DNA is TGCGCCAGCAGCCCCAACGGACTAGAGTTCTATGAGCAGTTCTTC. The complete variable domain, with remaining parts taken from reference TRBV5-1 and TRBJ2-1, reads KAGVTQTPRYLIKTRGQQVTLSCSPISGHRSVSWYQQTPGQGLQFLFEYFSETQRNKGNFPGRFSGRQFSNSRSEMNVSTLELGDSALYLCASSPNGLEFYEQFFGPGTRLTVL.

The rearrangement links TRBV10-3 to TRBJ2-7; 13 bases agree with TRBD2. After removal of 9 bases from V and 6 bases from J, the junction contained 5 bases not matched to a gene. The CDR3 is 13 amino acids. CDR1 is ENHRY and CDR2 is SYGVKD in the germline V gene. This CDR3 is CAMGTSGNSEQYF. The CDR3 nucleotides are TGTGCCATGGGGACTAGCGGGAACAGCGAGCAGTACTTC.